The T cell receptor beta chain described here comes from a study of OX40 agonist ivuxolimab in advanced cancers. In the study overall: Patients assigned to dose escalation were diagnosed with hepatocellular carcinoma, melanoma, renal cell or head and neck cancer.

CDR1 is SQVTM, CDR2 ANQGSEA, per germline. This CDR3 region has 11 residues. V shed 0 bases and J shed 10 bases, with 8 bases lying between them. The repertoire was sequenced with immunoSEQ multiplex PCR; TCRdb's copy has only in-frame clones and lacks some. In the table there are about 130,000 clones, 92% of which are singletons. The sequence came from an adult with an advanced solid tumor such as melanoma, head and neck, liver or kidney cancer. The sequencing used CD4+ or CD8+ T cells sorted from blood, collected in a trial of the OX40 agonist ivuxolimab. This chain links TRBV29-1 with TRBJ2-3; D is unresolved. The CDR3 DNA reads as TGCAGCGTTGAAGATCTTGGTGCGCAGTATTTT. Translated: CSVEDLGAQYF.